This T cell receptor beta chain was profiled in a study of blood T cells in healthy people across ages. In the case of this clonotype: Its antigen is still unknown.

Germline V gives CDR1 SGHTA, CDR2 FQGNSA. This CDR3 has 17 residues. Trimming took 0 bases from V and 7 from J, leaving 16 bases between them. Study findings and constraints: Comparison with aged donors showed that long-lived donors had more naive CD4+ cells and higher diversity.

Through a sample-barcoded 5' primer and a J-beta primer mix, a second PCR was run for roughly 6 to 11 cycles. MiXCR, applied by TCRdb to the 5' RACE reads, yields one record per CDR3 protein. The repertoire holds about 2 million distinct CDR3 sequences, with roughly 49% as singletons. The chain is built from TRBV7-2 and TRBJ1-6, with D unresolved. What was sequenced was blood. The sequence was collected from a woman aged 40 to 50 in good health. DNA for the CDR3: TGTGCCAGCAGCTTAGCGGTGCGTTCAGCTCAGAATTCACCCCTCCACTTT. Protein: CASSLAVRSAQNSPLHF.